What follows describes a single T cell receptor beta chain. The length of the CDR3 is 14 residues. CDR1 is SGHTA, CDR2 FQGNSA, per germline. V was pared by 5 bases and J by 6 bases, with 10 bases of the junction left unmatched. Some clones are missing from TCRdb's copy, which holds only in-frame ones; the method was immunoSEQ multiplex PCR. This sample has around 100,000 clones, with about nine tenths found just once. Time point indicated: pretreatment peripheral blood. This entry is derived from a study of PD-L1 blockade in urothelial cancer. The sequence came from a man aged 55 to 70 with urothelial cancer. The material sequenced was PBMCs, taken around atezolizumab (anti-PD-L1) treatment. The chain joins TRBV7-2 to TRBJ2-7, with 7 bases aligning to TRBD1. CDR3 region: CASSRDSFLSEQYF. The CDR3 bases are TGTGCCAGCAGCCGGGACAGCTTTTTATCCGAGCAGTACTTC.